The present T cell receptor (beta chain) was sequenced within a study of blood T cell repertoires in COVID-19. The germline V gene encodes CDR1 SGHRS and CDR2 YFSETQ. V was trimmed by 4 bases and J by 2 bases, leaving 12 bases between them. The CDR3 totals 15 residues. In the source study's methods: Amplification with reference gene primers provided the estimates of nucleated cell counts. The table came from immunoSEQ multiplex PCR; TCRdb's copy has only in-frame clones and leaves some out. D and trimming come from the DNA, and the V and J calls and clone size come from that table. The sample gives 200,000 to 300,000 clones, roughly 79% of which show up once; 7.5% is in the top ten.

This chain connects TRBV5-1 to TRBJ2-2, with D perhaps TRBD2 (6 bases). Sequenced sample: peripheral blood. This clonotype was obtained from a woman of 80 years or more with COVID-19, enrolled during active disease. CDR3 region: CASSAGGTNTGELFF. The CDR3 DNA reads TGCGCCAGCAGCGCTGGGGGGACTAACACCGGGGAGCTGTTTTTT. The full variable domain, rest sourced from reference TRBV5-1 and TRBJ2-2, is KAGVTQTPRYLIKTRGQQVTLSCSPISGHRSVSWYQQTPGQGLQFLFEYFSETQRNKGNFPGRFSGRQFSNSRSEMNVSTLELGDSALYLCASSAGGTNTGELFFGEGSRLTVL.